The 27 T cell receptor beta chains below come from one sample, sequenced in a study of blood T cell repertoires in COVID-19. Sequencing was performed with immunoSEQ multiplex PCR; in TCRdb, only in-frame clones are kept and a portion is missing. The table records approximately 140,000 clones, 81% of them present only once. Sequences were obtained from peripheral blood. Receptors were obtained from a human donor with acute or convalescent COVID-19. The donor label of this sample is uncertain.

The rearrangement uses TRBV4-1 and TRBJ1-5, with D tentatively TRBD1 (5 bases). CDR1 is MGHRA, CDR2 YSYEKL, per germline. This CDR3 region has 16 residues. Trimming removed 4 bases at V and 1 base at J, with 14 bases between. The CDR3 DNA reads TGCGCCAGCAGCCCACGGGCAGGGTTAAGCAATCAGCCCCAGCATTTT. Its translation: CASSPRAGLSNQPQHF.

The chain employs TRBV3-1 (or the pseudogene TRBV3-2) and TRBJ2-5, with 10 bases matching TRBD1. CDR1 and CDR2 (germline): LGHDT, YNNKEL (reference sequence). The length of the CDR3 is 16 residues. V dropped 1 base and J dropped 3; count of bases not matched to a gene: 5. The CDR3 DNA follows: TGTGCCAGCAGCCAAGCTCCCGGGACAGGGGAAGAGACCCAGTACTTC. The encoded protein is CASSQAPGTGEETQYF.

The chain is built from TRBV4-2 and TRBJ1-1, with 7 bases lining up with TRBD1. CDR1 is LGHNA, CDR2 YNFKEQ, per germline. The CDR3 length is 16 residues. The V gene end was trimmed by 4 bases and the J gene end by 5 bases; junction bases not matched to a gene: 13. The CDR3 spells CASSLGPTGVPTEAFF. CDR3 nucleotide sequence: TGTGCCAGCAGCCTTGGGCCTACAGGGGTCCCGACTGAAGCTTTCTTT.

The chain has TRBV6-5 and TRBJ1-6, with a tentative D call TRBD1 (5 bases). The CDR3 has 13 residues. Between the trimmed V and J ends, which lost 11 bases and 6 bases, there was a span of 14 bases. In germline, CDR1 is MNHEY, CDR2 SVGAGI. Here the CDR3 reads CAVRRGLNSPLHF. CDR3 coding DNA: TGTGCCGTACGGAGGGGCCTTAATTCACCCCTCCACTTT.

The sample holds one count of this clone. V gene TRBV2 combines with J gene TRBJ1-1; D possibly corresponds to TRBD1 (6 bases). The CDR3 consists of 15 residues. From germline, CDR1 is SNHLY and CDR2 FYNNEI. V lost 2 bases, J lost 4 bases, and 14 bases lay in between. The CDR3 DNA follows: TGTGCCAGCAGTGAACCCTTTCGAGGGGGCACTGAAGCTTTCTTT. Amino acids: CASSEPFRGGTEAFF.

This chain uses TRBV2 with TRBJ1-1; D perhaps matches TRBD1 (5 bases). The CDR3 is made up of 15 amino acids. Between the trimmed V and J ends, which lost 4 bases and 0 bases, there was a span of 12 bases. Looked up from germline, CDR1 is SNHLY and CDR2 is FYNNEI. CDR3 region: CASSVQAIMNTEAFF. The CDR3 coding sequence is TGTGCCAGCAGTGTACAGGCGATTATGAACACTGAAGCTTTCTTT.

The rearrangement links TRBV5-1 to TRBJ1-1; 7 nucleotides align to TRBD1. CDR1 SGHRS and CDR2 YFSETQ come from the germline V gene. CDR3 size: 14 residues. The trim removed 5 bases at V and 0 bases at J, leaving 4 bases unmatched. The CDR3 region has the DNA TGCGCCAGCAGTCTCGGGACAGTGAACACTGAAGCTTTCTTT. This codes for CASSLGTVNTEAFF.

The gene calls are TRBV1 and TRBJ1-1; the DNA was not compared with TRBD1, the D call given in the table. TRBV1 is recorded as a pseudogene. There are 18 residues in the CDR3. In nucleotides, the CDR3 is TGCACCAGCAGACCGACCGGGACAGGGGGTCAGGGGAACACTGAAGCTTTCTTT. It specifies CTSRPTGTGGQGNTEAFF.

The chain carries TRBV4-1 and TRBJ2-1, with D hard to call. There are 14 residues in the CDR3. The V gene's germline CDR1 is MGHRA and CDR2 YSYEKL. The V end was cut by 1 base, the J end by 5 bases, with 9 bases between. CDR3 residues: CASSQGLAHNEQFF. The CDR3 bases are TGCGCCAGCAGCCAAGGACTGGCTCACAATGAGCAGTTCTTC.

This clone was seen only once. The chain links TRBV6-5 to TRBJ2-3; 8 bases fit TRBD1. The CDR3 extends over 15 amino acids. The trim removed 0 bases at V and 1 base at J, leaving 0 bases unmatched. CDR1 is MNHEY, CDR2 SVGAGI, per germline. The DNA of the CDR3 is TGTGCCAGCAGTTACTCGGACAGGGGCACAGATACGCAGTATTTT. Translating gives CASSYSDRGTDTQYF.

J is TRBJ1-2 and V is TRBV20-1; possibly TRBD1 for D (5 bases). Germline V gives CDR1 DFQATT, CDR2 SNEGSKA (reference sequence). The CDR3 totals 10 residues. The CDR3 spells CGTGDYGYTF. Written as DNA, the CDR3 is TGCGGGACGGGGGACTATGGCTACACCTTC.

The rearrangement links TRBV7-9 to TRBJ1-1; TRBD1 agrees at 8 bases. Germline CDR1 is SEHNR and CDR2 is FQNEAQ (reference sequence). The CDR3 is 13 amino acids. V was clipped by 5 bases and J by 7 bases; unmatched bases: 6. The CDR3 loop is CASSPGQGDEAFF. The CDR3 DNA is TGTGCCAGCAGCCCCGGACAGGGTGATGAAGCTTTCTTT.

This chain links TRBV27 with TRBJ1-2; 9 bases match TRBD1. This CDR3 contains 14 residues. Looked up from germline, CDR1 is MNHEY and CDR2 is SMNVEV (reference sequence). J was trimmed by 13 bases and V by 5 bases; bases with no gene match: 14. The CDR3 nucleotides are TGTGCCAGCAGTCCTTTCAGGTTACAGGGGGCAGTCACCTTC. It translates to CASSPFRLQGAVTF.

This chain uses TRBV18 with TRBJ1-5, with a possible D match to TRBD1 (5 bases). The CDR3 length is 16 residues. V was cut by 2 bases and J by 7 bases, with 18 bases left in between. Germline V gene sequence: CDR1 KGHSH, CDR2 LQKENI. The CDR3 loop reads CASSPGTGLMDQPQHF. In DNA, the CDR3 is TGTGCCAGCTCACCAGGGACGGGACTTATGGACCAGCCCCAGCATTTT.

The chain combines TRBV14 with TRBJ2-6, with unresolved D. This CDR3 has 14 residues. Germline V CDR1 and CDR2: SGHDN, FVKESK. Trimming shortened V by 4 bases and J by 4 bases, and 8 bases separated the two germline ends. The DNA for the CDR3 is TGTGCCAGCAGCCTTTACTCGGGGGCCAACGTCCTGACTTTC. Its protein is CASSLYSGANVLTF.

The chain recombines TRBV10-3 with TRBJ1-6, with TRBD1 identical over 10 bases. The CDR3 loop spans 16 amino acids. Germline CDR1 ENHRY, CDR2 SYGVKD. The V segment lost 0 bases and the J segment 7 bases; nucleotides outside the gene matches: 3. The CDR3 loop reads CAISESETGGNSPLHF. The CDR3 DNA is TGTGCCATCAGTGAGTCCGAGACAGGGGGCAATTCACCCCTCCACTTT.

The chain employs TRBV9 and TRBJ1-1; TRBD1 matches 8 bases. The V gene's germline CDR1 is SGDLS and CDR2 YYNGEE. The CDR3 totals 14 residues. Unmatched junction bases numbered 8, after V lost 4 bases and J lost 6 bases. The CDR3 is CASSPRTGSPEAFF. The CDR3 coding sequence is TGTGCCAGCAGCCCACGGACAGGGAGCCCTGAAGCTTTCTTT.

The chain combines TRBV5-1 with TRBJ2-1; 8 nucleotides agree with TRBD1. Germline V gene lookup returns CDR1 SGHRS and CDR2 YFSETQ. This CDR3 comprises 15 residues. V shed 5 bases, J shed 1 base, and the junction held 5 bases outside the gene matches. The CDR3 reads CASSPGQGSYNEQFF. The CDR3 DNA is TGCGCCAGCAGTCCCGGACAGGGATCCTACAATGAGCAGTTCTTC.

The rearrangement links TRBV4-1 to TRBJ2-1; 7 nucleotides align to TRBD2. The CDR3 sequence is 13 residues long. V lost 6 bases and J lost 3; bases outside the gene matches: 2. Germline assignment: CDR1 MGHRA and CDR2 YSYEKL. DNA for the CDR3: TGCGCCAGCAGTCGGACTAGCTACAATGAGCAGTTCTTC. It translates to CASSRTSYNEQFF.

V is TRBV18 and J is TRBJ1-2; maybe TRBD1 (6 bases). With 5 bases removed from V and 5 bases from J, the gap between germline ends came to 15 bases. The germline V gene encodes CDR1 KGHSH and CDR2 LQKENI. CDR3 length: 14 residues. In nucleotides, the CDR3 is TGTGCCAGCTCAGTATACAGGGTACGGTATGGCTACACCTTC. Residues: CASSVYRVRYGYTF.

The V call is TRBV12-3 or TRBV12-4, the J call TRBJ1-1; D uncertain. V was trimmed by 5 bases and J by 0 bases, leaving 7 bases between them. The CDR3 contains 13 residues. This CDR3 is CASSTQVNTEAFF. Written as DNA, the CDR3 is TGTGCCAGCAGTACCCAGGTGAACACTGAAGCTTTCTTT.

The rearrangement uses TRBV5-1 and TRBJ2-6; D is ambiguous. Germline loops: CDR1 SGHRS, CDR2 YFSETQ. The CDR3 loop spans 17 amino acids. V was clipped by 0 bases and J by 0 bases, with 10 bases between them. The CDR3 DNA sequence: TGCGCCAGCAGCTTGGCCGAGGTATCCTCTGGGGCCAACGTCCTGACTTTC. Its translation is CASSLAEVSSGANVLTF. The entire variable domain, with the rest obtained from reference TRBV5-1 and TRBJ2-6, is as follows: KAGVTQTPRYLIKTRGQQVTLSCSPISGHRSVSWYQQTPGQGLQFLFEYFSETQRNKGNFPGRFSGRQFSNSRSEMNVSTLELGDSALYLCASSLAEVSSGANVLTFGAGSRLTVL.

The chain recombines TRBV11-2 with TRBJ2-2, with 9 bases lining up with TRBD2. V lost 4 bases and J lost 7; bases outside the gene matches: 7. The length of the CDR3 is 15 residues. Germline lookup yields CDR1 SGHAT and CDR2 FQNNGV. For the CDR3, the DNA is TGTGCCAGCAGCTCTGCGGGGGGGCCGGACGGGGAGCTGTTTTTT. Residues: CASSSAGGPDGELFF.

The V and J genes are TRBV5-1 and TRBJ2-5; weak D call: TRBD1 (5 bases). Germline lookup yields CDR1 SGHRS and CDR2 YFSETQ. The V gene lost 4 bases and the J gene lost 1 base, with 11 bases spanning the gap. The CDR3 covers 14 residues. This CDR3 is CASSGPDIQETQYF. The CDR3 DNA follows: TGCGCCAGCAGCGGCCCGGACATCCAAGAGACCCAGTACTTC.

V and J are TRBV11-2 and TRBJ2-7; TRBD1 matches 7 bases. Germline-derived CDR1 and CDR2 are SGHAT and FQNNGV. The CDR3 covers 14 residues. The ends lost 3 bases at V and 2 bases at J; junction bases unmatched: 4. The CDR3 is CASSLGQGAYEQYF. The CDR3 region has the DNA TGTGCCAGCAGCTTGGGTCAGGGGGCCTACGAGCAGTACTTC.

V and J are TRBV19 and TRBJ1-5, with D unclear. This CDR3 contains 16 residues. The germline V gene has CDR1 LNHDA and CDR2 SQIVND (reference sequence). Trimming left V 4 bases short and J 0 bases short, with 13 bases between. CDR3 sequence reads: CASSTRGAASNQPQHF. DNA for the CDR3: TGTGCCAGTAGTACGCGGGGAGCGGCTAGCAATCAGCCCCAGCATTTT.

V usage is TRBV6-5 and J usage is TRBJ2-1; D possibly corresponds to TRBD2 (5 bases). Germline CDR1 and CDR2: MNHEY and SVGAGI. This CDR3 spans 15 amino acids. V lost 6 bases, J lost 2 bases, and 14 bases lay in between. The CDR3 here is CASSRRQRTYNEQFF. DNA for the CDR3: TGTGCCAGCAGCCGTAGGCAGCGGACCTACAATGAGCAGTTCTTC.